The rows below give T cell receptor beta chains drawn from one sample of a study of blood T cell repertoires in COVID-19. Using immunoSEQ multiplex PCR, the repertoire was profiled, and TCRdb retains in-frame clones only, with some absent. Here the sample spans over 10,000 clones, 71% being singletons. The sequencing sample was made of peripheral blood. The source of these receptors is a man in his 60s with COVID-19, enrolled during active disease. The CDR3 runs from the conserved cysteine through the conserved F or W. Each record gives: V gene, J gene, clone size, D gene, CDR3 DNA, CDR3 protein. D genes are given only for firm matches. Part of the rows lack a size; the others show once, few, many or a class for expanded clones.

TRBV7-9	TRBJ1-4	NA	TRBD1	TGTGCCAGCAGCACCGACAGGGGCTGGGAAAAACTGTTTTTT	CASSTDRGWEKLFF
TRBV4-2	TRBJ2-1	NA	TRBD2	TGTGCCAGCAGCCTCAAAAGCGGGGGGCTCAACTACAATGAGCAGTTCTTC	CASSLKSGGLNYNEQFF
TRBV5-1	TRBJ2-2	NA	NA	TGCGCCAGCAGCTTGGAGTGGGGGCTCACCGGGGAGCTGTTTTTT	CASSLEWGLTGELFF
TRBV11-2	TRBJ2-3	NA	NA	TGTGCCAGCAGCACCCTGCCTTGGACTTCTCAGAACACAGATACGCAGTATTTT	CASSTLPWTSQNTDTQYF
TRBV9	TRBJ2-7	medium-sized	TRBD1	TGTGCCAGCAGCGTAGGACAGGGGGCCTACGAGCAGTACTTC	CASSVGQGAYEQYF
TRBV6-2/TRBV6-3	TRBJ1-2	NA	NA	TGTGCCAGCAGTTACCCACGAAGCAATTCGGACAGCTCAAACTATGGCTACACCTTC	CASSYPRSNSDSSNYGYTF
TRBV6-5	TRBJ1-6	NA	NA	TGTGCCAGCAGTAACGGGTTACCGTATAATTCACCCCTCCACTTT	CASSNGLPYNSPLHF
TRBV14	TRBJ1-3	NA	TRBD1	TGTGCCAGCAGCCAGGGCGGGACAGCGTACTCTGGAAACACCATATATTTT	CASSQGGTAYSGNTIYF
TRBV3-1/TRBV3-2	TRBJ2-6	NA	NA	TGTGCCAGCAGCCATATAACAGGGTCGGGGGCCAACGTCCTGACTTTC	CASSHITGSGANVLTF
TRBV24-1	TRBJ1-2	NA	TRBD1	TGTGCCACCAGTGAGGGACCGGGACAGTACTATGGCTACACCTTC	CATSEGPGQYYGYTF
TRBV11-1	TRBJ2-3	few	TRBD2	TGTGCCAGCAGCTTAGAAGCGGGAGGAGAAGATACGCAGTATTTT	CASSLEAGGEDTQYF
TRBV7-9	TRBJ2-1	once	NA	TGTGCCAGCAGCTTAGGAGGGGGTGTTATCTACAATGAGCAGTTCTTC	CASSLGGGVIYNEQFF
TRBV19	TRBJ2-1	NA	NA	TGTGCCAGTAATGGTAAGAGGAATTGGAGCTCCTACAATGAGCAGTTCTTC	CASNGKRNWSSYNEQFF
TRBV18	TRBJ1-3	NA	TRBD1	TGTGCCAGCTCACCTGACAGGGGGCAAGGAAACACCATATATTTT	CASSPDRGQGNTIYF
TRBV18	TRBJ1-1	few	NA	TGTGCCAGCTCCCGGGGAGGGAACACTGAAGCTTTCTTT	CASSRGGNTEAFF
TRBV7-6	TRBJ2-5	NA	TRBD2	TGTGCCAGCAGTCCCCGTAGAGCGGGGGGTCAAGAGACCCAGTACTTC	CASSPRRAGGQETQYF
TRBV3-1/TRBV3-2	TRBJ1-2	NA	TRBD1	TGTGCCAGCAGCCTTGTCATCGGGACAGGGGGCTATGGCTACACCTTC	CASSLVIGTGGYGYTF
TRBV5-6	TRBJ1-3	few	NA	TGTGCCAGCAGCGTCGTGTTCTCCGGAAACACCATATATTTT	CASSVVFSGNTIYF
TRBV5-6	TRBJ1-2	NA	TRBD1	TGTGCCAGCAGCCCAGGGGGACGAGGCTACACCTTC	CASSPGGRGYTF
TRBV10-3	TRBJ2-4	few	NA	TGTGCCATCAGTGACCTAGCCAAAAACATTCAGTACTTC	CAISDLAKNIQYF
TRBV7-9	TRBJ1-5	NA	NA	TGTGCCAGCAGCCGAGATGGGGCTAATCAGCCCCAGCATTTT	CASSRDGANQPQHF
TRBV7-8	TRBJ2-5	NA	TRBD1	TGTGCCAGCAGCTTAGACCGAGGGGGCACCCAGTACTTC	CASSLDRGGTQYF
TRBV24-1	TRBJ2-1	NA	TRBD2	TGTGCCACCAGTGCTAGCGGAAAAGAGCAGTTCTTC	CATSASGKEQFF
TRBV11-2	TRBJ1-6	NA	NA	TGTGCCAGCAGCCCAGGACAGCGTTTCAATTCACCCCTCCACTTT	CASSPGQRFNSPLHF
TRBV3-1/TRBV3-2	TRBJ2-2	NA	TRBD2	TGTGCCAGCAGCCAAACTAGCGGGGGGACGAACACCGGGGAGCTGTTTTTT	CASSQTSGGTNTGELFF
TRBV19	TRBJ1-2	once	TRBD1	TGTGCCAGTAGTATGGACCCGCAGGGGGTGAGGGGCTACACCTTC	CASSMDPQGVRGYTF
TRBV4-2	TRBJ2-7	NA	NA	TGTGCCAGCAGCCAACTCGGTGGGGGCCTGGTGGAGTCCCACGAGCAGTACTTC	CASSQLGGGLVESHEQYF
TRBV6-5	TRBJ1-6	NA	NA	TGTGCCAGCAGTCGTCGGACCGCGGGTTCACCCCTCCACTTT	CASSRRTAGSPLHF
TRBV2	TRBJ2-5	few	TRBD1	TGTGCCAGCAGCCCCCTGGACAGGGGAAACTCAGAGACCCAGTACTTC	CASSPLDRGNSETQYF
TRBV5-1	TRBJ2-3	NA	NA	TGCGCCAGCAGCTTGGGTCTAGCGCTCACAGATACGCAGTATTTT	CASSLGLALTDTQYF
TRBV21-1	TRBJ2-2	NA	NA	TGTGCCAGCAGCCTCCGCCGGAAGTGCCGAGGGGGCGGGTCCGGCGGGGAGCTGTTTTTT	CASSLRRKCRGGGSGGELFF
TRBV12-3/TRBV12-4	TRBJ1-1	NA	TRBD1	TGTGCCAGCGCCATCAACAGGGGAGTTGAAGCTTTCTTT	CASAINRGVEAFF
TRBV14	TRBJ1-1	NA	NA	TGTGCCAGCAGCCAGCCCACAGGGAATACTGAAGCTTTCTTT	CASSQPTGNTEAFF
TRBV4-3	TRBJ2-3	NA	NA	TGCGCCAGCAGCCAAGTTCTAGCGTCTAGCACAGATACGCAGTATTTT	CASSQVLASSTDTQYF
TRBV5-1	TRBJ2-3	NA	NA	TGCGCCAGCAGCGGAGGGGCTATCACAGATACGCAGTATTTT	CASSGGAITDTQYF
TRBV6-2/TRBV6-3	TRBJ2-7	NA	TRBD2	TGTGCCAGCAGTTACTCCTACGGGGGGGACGAGCAGTACTTC	CASSYSYGGDEQYF
TRBV28	TRBJ1-2	NA	TRBD1	TGTGCCAGCAGCCGCACCGGACAGGGAAACTATGGCTACACCTTC	CASSRTGQGNYGYTF
TRBV7-3	TRBJ2-1	NA	TRBD2	TGTGCCAGCAGCCCGACTAGCGACTACAATGAGCAGTTCTTC	CASSPTSDYNEQFF
TRBV20-1	TRBJ1-5	NA	NA	TGCAGTGCTAGTGCAGGAGGCAGTCAGCCCCAGCATTTT	CSASAGGSQPQHF
TRBV7-9	TRBJ1-2	NA	TRBD1	TGTGCCAGCAGCTACCCTGGACAGGGCCACGGCTACACCTTC	CASSYPGQGHGYTF
TRBV12-3/TRBV12-4	TRBJ1-1	once	NA	TGTGCCAGCAGTTTGCGGGGGTTCGCTGAAGCTTTCTTT	CASSLRGFAEAFF
TRBV5-4	TRBJ1-1	NA	NA	TGTGCCAGCAGCCCACCCGGGGTAGACACTGAAGCTTTCTTT	CASSPPGVDTEAFF
TRBV19	TRBJ2-2	NA	NA	TGTGCCAGTAGTGAGGAACCCGGGACTTCCCGCACCGGGGAGCTGTTTTTT	CASSEEPGTSRTGELFF
TRBV9	TRBJ2-5	NA	TRBD1	TGTGCCAGCAGCCCCCGGACAGGGACGGAAAAAGAGACCCAGTACTTC	CASSPRTGTEKETQYF
TRBV5-1	TRBJ1-5	NA	NA	TGCGCCAGCAGCTTGGCTTCTCTGGACGGGGAGCCCCAGCATTTT	CASSLASLDGEPQHF
TRBV27	TRBJ1-4	NA	NA	TGTGCCAGCCGCCCCGCCGGGGAACGTGAAAAACTGTTTTTT	CASRPAGEREKLFF
TRBV4-2	TRBJ1-2	NA	TRBD1	TGTGCCAGCAGCCAAGCGGACAGGGCGGATAGTGGCTACACCTTC	CASSQADRADSGYTF
TRBV7-8	TRBJ1-1	once	NA	TGTGCCAGCAGCTTAGGGGCTGGGGAAGCTTTCTTT	CASSLGAGEAFF
TRBV6-5	TRBJ1-5	NA	TRBD1	TGTGCCAGCAGGTCACAGGGGGCATTTCAGCCCCAGCATTTT	CASRSQGAFQPQHF
TRBV27	TRBJ1-6	NA	TRBD1	TGTGCCAGCAGTAGCGCGGGACAGCCTAAAAATTCACCCCTCCACTTT	CASSSAGQPKNSPLHF
TRBV7-8	TRBJ1-5	few	NA	TGTGCCAGCAGCTTGCAAAGCTCCCGCAATCAGCCCCAGCATTTT	CASSLQSSRNQPQHF